The rows below give T cell receptor beta chains drawn from one sample of a study of T cell clonotyping in hematopoietic cell transplantation. Generated by immunoSEQ multiplex PCR, the TCRdb table keeps only in-frame clones and is missing some. The sample shows around 2,800 clones, over 60% of them seen only once. The specimen comprised peripheral blood mononuclear cells, sampled 30 days after allogeneic stem cell transplant. All receptors come from a female patient between 30 and 40 years old who had an allogeneic stem cell transplant, so T cells may come from the graft donor. Some clones in this sample may be carry-over from other donors' samples. The conserved cysteine and the conserved F or W are not part of the CDR3 here. The order of the fields is V gene, CDR3 protein.

>TRBV7-9
ASSPGGGDPDGYT
>TRBV30
AWSVDRGEQY
>TRBV7-2
ASSNGASGGEETQY
>TRBV7-3
ASSLQGADTEAF
>TRBV30
AWSQSGENPRGYT
>TRBV6-1
ASSERGTLVHEQY
>TRBV5-6
ASSSLREGRNTGELF
>TRBV4-1
ASSPGQGSYEQY
>TRBV7-2
ASNYQPGGARFETQY
>TRBV6-5
ASSPGTGGNEQF
>TRBV7-9
ASSRLGQARNEKLF
>TRBV11-2
ASRRNSYEQY
>TRBV7-9
ASSLGDFWGYT
>TRBV15
ATSREGLHTGELF
>TRBV5-1
ASSPQGFPDTQY
>TRBV9
ASSDSLWRLEPYNEQF
>TRBV30
AWSFDDQPQH
>TRBV19
ASGWGGRNYEQY
>TRBV27
ASSFGTNYEQY
>TRBV7-9
ASSLAIDRAQTQY
>TRBV6-1
ASSARSGGDTEAF
>TRBV30
AWSPGMGGETQY
>TRBV7-6
ASSLGTGAREQY
>TRBV7-9
ASSLSPRQY
>TRBV6-5
ASSYSIEDQETQY
>TRBV4-1
ASSQVDRSNQPQH
>TRBV5-1
ASSSLLTGPNEKLF
>TRBV27
ASSFWARNSPLH
>TRBV6-6
ASTRGGGQPQH
>TRBV6-6
ASSYLSPGTETQY
>TRBV18
ASSPPRNYGYT
>TRBV9
ASSSSGTSGEEQF
>TRBV14
ASSPRGLEETQY
>TRBV7-9
ASSSGTGPNDGYT
>TRBV5-6
ASSWGRRGSNQPQH
>TRBV7-8
ASSLAPRETQY
>TRBV7-6
ASSLKNTEAF
>TRBV5-6
ASSRGPTSGNEQY
>TRBV6-5
ASSYEGARQPQH
>TRBV18
ASSHQQETTGELF
>TRBV5-1
ASSLGWPPLH
>TRBV6-5
ASSYGGSDYGYT
>TRBV7-9
ASSRTGGVGTYEQY
>TRBV5-1
ASSLEPGTGAEQY
>TRBV4-2
ASSQDSEKLF
>TRBV10-3
AISEPEPRGEAF